This T cell receptor beta chain stems from a study of blood T cell repertoires in COVID-19. For the study at large: Donors in the United States, Italy and Spain gave samples during acute or convalescent COVID-19. From T cells, B-cell-depleted T cells, or PBMCs came the material, which was cDNA or gDNA.

Original processing methods: Reference gene primer amplification gave nucleated cell count estimates. Clones were read by immunoSEQ multiplex PCR, and TCRdb kept only the in-frame ones, dropping some. That table furnishes V, J and clone size, whereas the DNA furnished D and trimming. The sample shows around 72,000 clones, roughly 79% of them seen only once. CDR1 is KGHSH, CDR2 LQKENI, per germline. The CDR3 extends over 15 amino acids. V gave up 3 bases and J gave up 1 base; unmatched junction bases: 4. The rearrangement uses TRBV18 and TRBJ1-1; 8 bases agree with TRBD1. This TCR derives from a woman in her 70s with acute or convalescent COVID-19. Sequenced sample: peripheral blood. The CDR3 protein is CASSPGQGSNTEAFF. Here the CDR3 DNA reads TGTGCCAGCTCACCCGGACAGGGATCGAACACTGAAGCTTTCTTT.